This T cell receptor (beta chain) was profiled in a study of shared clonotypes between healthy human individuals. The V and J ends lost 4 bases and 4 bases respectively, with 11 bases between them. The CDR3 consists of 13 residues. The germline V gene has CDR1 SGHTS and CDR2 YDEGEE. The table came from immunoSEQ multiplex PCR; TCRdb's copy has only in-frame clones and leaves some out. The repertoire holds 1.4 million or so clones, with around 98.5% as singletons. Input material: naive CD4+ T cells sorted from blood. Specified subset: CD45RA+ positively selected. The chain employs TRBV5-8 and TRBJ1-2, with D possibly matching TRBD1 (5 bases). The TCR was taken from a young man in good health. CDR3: CASSARQTYGYTF. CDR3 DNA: TGTGCCAGCAGCGCAAGACAGACCTATGGCTACACCTTC. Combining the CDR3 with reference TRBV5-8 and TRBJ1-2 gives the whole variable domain EAGVTQSPTHLIKTRGQQATLRCSPISGHTSVYWYQQALGLGLQFLLWYDEGEERNRGNFPPRFSGRQFPNYSSELNVNALELEDSALYLCASSARQTYGYTFGSGTRLTVV.